A selection of T cell receptor beta chains follows, all from one sample in a study of shared clonotypes between healthy human individuals. Sequencing was performed with immunoSEQ multiplex PCR; in TCRdb, only in-frame clones are kept and a portion is missing. This sample has a few million clones, with 85% to 95% found just once. Sample: naive CD4+ T cells from PBMCs. All receptors derive from a man aged 18-30 years in good health. Some clones in this sample may be carry-over from other donors' samples. The CDR3 runs from the conserved cysteine through the conserved F or W. Each record gives: clone size, J gene, D gene, V gene, CDR3 protein, CDR3 DNA. D genes are given only for firm matches. Not all rows give a size; the values are once, few, many and, for expanded clones, a class.

-,TRBJ1-5,-,TRBV2,CASSGQGIDQPQHF,TGTGCCAGCAGTGGGCAGGGCATCGATCAGCCCCAGCATTTT
-,TRBJ2-1,-,TRBV11-3,CASSFGRAHNEQFF,TGTGCCAGCAGCTTCGGCAGGGCTCACAATGAGCAGTTCTTC
-,TRBJ2-7,-,TRBV9,CASSVFPGGRDYEQYF,TGTGCCAGCAGCGTATTCCCCGGGGGCAGGGACTACGAGCAGTACTTC
-,TRBJ2-7,TRBD2,TRBV11-2,CASSSTSGSFSEQYF,TGTGCCAGCAGCTCCACTAGCGGGAGCTTCTCCGAGCAGTACTTC
-,TRBJ2-5,-,TRBV12-5,CASGVTREETQYF,TGTGCTAGTGGTGTGACCAGGGAAGAGACCCAGTACTTC
-,TRBJ2-2,-,TRBV5-1,CASSARDSQNTGELFF,TGCGCCAGCAGCGCGCGGGACAGTCAGAACACCGGGGAGCTGTTTTTT
-,TRBJ2-2,TRBD1,TRBV28,CASSLTDRVTGELFF,TGTGCCAGCAGTCTCACCGACAGGGTAACCGGGGAGCTGTTTTTT
-,TRBJ2-1,TRBD2,TRBV6-6,CASRGLAGGTYNEQFF,TGTGCCAGCAGGGGACTAGCGGGAGGGACCTACAATGAGCAGTTCTTC
-,TRBJ2-3,TRBD1,TRBV7-6,CASSLDLTRQGLTDTQYF,TGTGCCAGCAGCTTAGACCTTACCAGACAGGGTTTAACAGATACGCAGTATTTT
-,TRBJ1-5,TRBD1,TRBV5-1,CASSLGQGDQPQHF,TGCGCCAGCAGCTTGGGACAGGGAGATCAGCCCCAGCATTTT
-,TRBJ2-3,-,TRBV23-1,CASRSRGEADTQYF,TGCGCCAGCAGATCCAGGGGGGAGGCAGATACGCAGTATTTT
-,TRBJ1-2,-,TRBV27,CASSPYREWEDYGYTF,TGTGCCAGCAGTCCATACAGGGAGTGGGAGGACTATGGCTACACCTTC
-,TRBJ1-5,-,TRBV7-2,CASSLGQLNSNQPQHF,TGTGCCAGCAGCCTCGGACAGCTGAATAGCAATCAGCCCCAGCATTTT
-,TRBJ2-3,-,TRBV28,CASSSPGERDTQYF,TGTGCCAGCAGTTCCCCGGGGGAGCGGGATACGCAGTATTTT
-,TRBJ2-5,-,TRBV5-1,CASSSAGQWGETQYF,TGCGCCAGCAGCTCGGCGGGACAGTGGGGAGAGACCCAGTACTTC
-,TRBJ2-1,TRBD2,TRBV18,CASSPPLGSGRAYNEQFF,TGTGCCAGCTCACCACCGTTGGGGAGCGGGAGGGCCTACAATGAGCAGTTCTTC
-,TRBJ1-2,-,TRBV9,CASSVGGLFNYGYTF,TGTGCCAGCAGCGTAGGGGGTCTCTTTAACTATGGCTACACCTTC
-,TRBJ2-2,TRBD1,TRBV5-6,CASSLATGDSGELFF,TGTGCCAGCAGCTTGGCAACAGGGGATTCCGGGGAGCTGTTTTTT
once,TRBJ2-1,TRBD2,TRBV27,CASGSGTRGNEQFF,TGTGCCAGCGGGAGCGGGACCCGGGGGAATGAGCAGTTCTTC
once,TRBJ2-3,-,TRBV28,CASSLIVTDTQYF,TGTGCCAGCAGTTTAATAGTTACAGATACGCAGTATTTT
-,TRBJ1-2,-,TRBV5-4,CASSLRGGTYGYTF,TGTGCCAGCAGCTTGAGGGGGGGCACCTATGGCTACACCTTC
-,TRBJ2-1,TRBD2,TRBV28,CASSLMASGHYNEQFF,TGTGCCAGCAGCTTAATGGCTAGCGGGCATTACAATGAGCAGTTCTTC
-,TRBJ2-3,TRBD1,TRBV7-9,CASSFFGTDTDTQYF,TGTGCCAGCAGCTTTTTCGGGACAGACACAGATACGCAGTATTTT
-,TRBJ2-7,-,TRBV2,CASSEHYEQYF,TGTGCCAGCAGTGAACACTACGAGCAGTACTTC
-,TRBJ1-2,-,TRBV28,CASSLHLLEGSDYGYTF,TGTGCCAGCAGTTTACATCTCTTGGAGGGATCCGACTATGGCTACACCTTC
-,TRBJ2-2,-,TRBV7-9,CASSPQGANTGELFF,TGTGCCAGCAGCCCACAGGGAGCGAACACCGGGGAGCTGTTTTTT
-,TRBJ2-1,TRBD2,TRBV6-5,CASSGLAGGTVLVF,TGTGCCAGCAGTGGACTAGCGGGAGGGACCGTCTTAGTCTTC
-,TRBJ2-1,TRBD2,TRBV19,CASSILAGGIGNEQFF,TGTGCCAGTAGTATTTTGGCGGGAGGAATAGGCAATGAGCAGTTCTTC
-,TRBJ2-7,TRBD2,TRBV6-1,CASRGSGRPSYEQYF,TGTGCCAGCAGAGGGAGCGGGAGGCCCTCCTACGAGCAGTACTTC
-,TRBJ2-3,TRBD2,TRBV30,CAWARRGGGMPQYF,TGTGCCTGGGCCCGACGTGGCGGGGGGATGCCGCAGTATTTT
-,TRBJ2-1,TRBD2,TRBV27,CASSLQGLAGVGEQFF,TGTGCCAGCAGTCTCCAGGGACTAGCGGGAGTAGGTGAGCAGTTCTTC
-,TRBJ1-1,-,TRBV18,CASSGSIDTEAFF,TGTGCCAGCTCAGGCTCGATTGACACTGAAGCTTTCTTT
-,TRBJ1-4,-,TRBV7-9,CASSLEAGENEKLFF,TGTGCCAGCAGCTTAGAGGCAGGAGAGAATGAAAAACTGTTTTTT
-,TRBJ2-3,-,TRBV9,CASSVQGSGTDTQYF,TGTGCCAGCAGCGTACAGGGGTCCGGCACAGATACGCAGTATTTT
-,TRBJ2-3,TRBD2,TRBV27,CASSFGLREGSTDTQYF,TGTGCCAGCAGTTTCGGGTTGAGGGAGGGGAGCACAGATACGCAGTATTTT
-,TRBJ1-2,TRBD1,TRBV7-9,CASSLFTGGTNYGYTF,TGTGCCAGCAGCTTATTTACAGGGGGGACTAACTATGGCTACACCTTC
-,TRBJ1-4,TRBD1,TRBV2,CASCRDRGEKLFF,TGTGCCAGCTGCCGGGACAGAGGGGAAAAACTGTTTTTT
-,TRBJ2-2,TRBD1,TRBV5-1,CASSLAGQGTGELFF,TGCGCCAGCAGCTTGGCGGGACAGGGAACGGGGGAGCTGTTTTTT
-,TRBJ2-7,-,TRBV5-4,CASSFINDEQYF,TGTGCCAGCAGCTTTATCAACGACGAGCAGTACTTC
-,TRBJ2-1,-,TRBV7-9,CASSLSGDTDEQFF,TGTGCCAGCAGCCTTAGCGGCGATACTGATGAGCAGTTCTTC
-,TRBJ2-3,-,TRBV4-2,CASSQGRLQGSDTQYF,TGTGCCAGCAGCCAAGGTAGGCTCCAAGGATCAGATACGCAGTATTTT
-,TRBJ2-5,-,TRBV18,CASSPQAQGGEETQYF,TGTGCCAGCTCACCACAAGCACAGGGAGGAGAAGAGACCCAGTACTTC
-,TRBJ2-2,-,TRBV7-8,CASSFRGRETGELFF,TGTGCCAGCAGCTTCCGGGGAAGAGAAACCGGGGAGCTGTTTTTT
-,TRBJ1-6,-,TRBV6-5,CASSYNSIADNSPLHF,TGTGCCAGCAGTTATAACAGCATAGCTGATAATTCACCCCTCCACTTT
-,TRBJ1-2,TRBD1,TRBV7-9,CAGNRGQVTNYGYTF,TGTGCCGGCAACCGGGGACAGGTCACTAACTATGGCTACACCTTC
-,TRBJ1-5,TRBD1,TRBV2,CASSQQGISNQPQHF,TGTGCCAGCAGTCAACAGGGGATTAGCAATCAGCCCCAGCATTTT
-,TRBJ2-5,TRBD2,TRBV4-3,CASSLIAGAGETQYF,TGCGCCAGCAGCCTTATAGCGGGAGCGGGAGAGACCCAGTACTTC
-,TRBJ2-1,TRBD2,TRBV5-1,CASSLGSGRALEQFF,TGCGCCAGCAGCTTGGGTAGCGGGAGGGCCTTGGAGCAGTTCTTC
-,TRBJ1-2,-,TRBV5-6,CASRAKGRSNYGYTF,TGTGCCAGCAGGGCAAAGGGGCGATCGAACTATGGCTACACCTTC
-,TRBJ2-7,-,TRBV14,CASSRGHYSYEQYF,TGTGCCAGCAGTCGGGGACACTACTCCTACGAGCAGTACTTC
-,TRBJ2-7,TRBD2,TRBV7-2,CASSSPSSSGAFSTYEQYF,TGTGCCAGCAGCTCCCCTTCCTCTAGCGGGGCCTTTTCTACCTACGAGCAGTACTTC
-,TRBJ2-1,TRBD2,TRBV6-1,CASSEGSPGLAGGPEQFF,TGTGCCAGCAGTGAAGGGTCCCCGGGACTAGCGGGAGGGCCTGAGCAGTTCTTC
-,TRBJ1-5,-,TRBV7-2,CASSPQGHSNQPQHF,TGTGCCAGCAGCCCACAGGGACATAGCAATCAGCCCCAGCATTTT
-,TRBJ2-2,-,TRBV27,CASSLPRVGTGELFF,TGTGCCAGCAGTTTGCCCAGGGTGGGGACCGGGGAGCTGTTTTTT
-,TRBJ2-7,-,TRBV5-1,CASSQDLGAVGYEQYF,TGCGCCAGCAGCCAAGACCTAGGGGCAGTTGGCTACGAGCAGTACTTC
-,TRBJ2-7,TRBD1,TRBV9,CASSAYGQGQPYEQYF,TGTGCCAGCAGCGCCTATGGACAGGGGCAACCCTACGAGCAGTACTTC
-,TRBJ1-2,TRBD1,TRBV28,CASSSHSDRGVDGYTF,TGTGCCAGCAGTTCACATTCGGACAGGGGAGTCGATGGCTACACCTTC